These 20 T cell receptor beta chains share one sample of origin, sequenced in a study of cytotoxic CD8 clonotypes in ibrutinib-treated CLL. Some clones are missing from TCRdb's copy, which holds only in-frame ones; the method was immunoSEQ multiplex PCR. This table has some 200,000 clones, 72% appearing once. Here the sequenced sample was PBMCs, taken after 24 months of ibrutinib treatment. Every receptor here comes from a human donor with chronic lymphocytic leukemia.

V is TRBV5-1 and J is TRBJ1-5; possibly TRBD1 for D (5 bases). Germline CDR1 reads SGHRS; CDR2 reads YFSETQ. Trimming removed 0 bases from V and 3 bases from J, with 7 bases in between. This CDR3 comprises 14 residues. In DNA, the CDR3 is TGCGCCAGCAGCTTGGACAGGAACAATCAGCCCCAGCATTTT. Translating gives CASSLDRNNQPQHF.

The DNA of the CDR3 is TGTGCCAGCAGTTTTGGAATACAAGAGACCCAGTACTTC. Its protein is CASSFGIQETQYF. The chain recombines TRBV28 with TRBJ2-5; D is uncertain. The germline gives CDR1 MDHEN, CDR2 SYDVKM. This CDR3 has 13 amino acids. Trimming pared 3 bases from V and 2 bases from J, leaving 7 bases between.

The V call is TRBV4-3, the J call TRBJ2-1; D tentatively fits TRBD1 or TRBD2 (5 bases each). The V end lost 1 base, the J end lost 3 bases, and 10 bases lay between the germline ends. Germline CDR1 and CDR2: LGHNA and YSLEER. The CDR3 length is 15 residues. In DNA form, the CDR3 reads TGCGCCAGCAGCCAAGTCTCAGGGAGCTACAATGAGCAGTTCTTC. Its translation is CASSQVSGSYNEQFF.

In this sample, this clone turned up a few times. This chain uses TRBV7-3 with TRBJ1-3; TRBD1 aligns across 7 bases. The CDR3 is made up of 14 amino acids. Germline V gene sequence: CDR1 SGHTA, CDR2 FQGTGA. The J segment lost 2 bases and the V segment lost 6 bases, leaving 4 bases of the junction unmatched. The CDR3 bases are TGTGCCAGCAGTAGGGACAGCGCTGGAAACACCATATATTTT. Amino acid sequence: CASSRDSAGNTIYF.

The rearrangement links TRBV4-1 to TRBJ1-2; the D gene is possibly TRBD1 (5 bases). V was cut by 1 base and J by 4 bases, with 16 bases left in between. Germline V gene lookup returns CDR1 MGHRA and CDR2 YSYEKL. The CDR3 length is 16 residues. The CDR3, as DNA: TGCGCCAGCAGCCAAGCTCGGAACAGGCTGATCTATGGCTACACCTTC. It yields the protein CASSQARNRLIYGYTF.

CDR3 nucleotides: TGTGCCAGCAGTGTGGGAGGACAGGGTAGATCACCCCTCCACTTT. Protein product: CASSVGGQGRSPLHF. This sequence joins TRBV2 and TRBJ1-6; 8 nucleotides match TRBD1. V shed 4 bases, J shed 10 bases, and the junction held 9 bases outside the gene matches. The CDR3 is made up of 15 amino acids. CDR1 and CDR2 from the germline V gene are SNHLY and FYNNEI.

The chain uses TRBV18 and TRBJ2-1, with 9 bases identical to TRBD1. V shed 2 bases, J shed 6 bases, and the junction held 11 bases outside the gene matches. Germline V CDR1 and CDR2: KGHSH, LQKENI. CDR3 size: 17 residues. CDR3 residues: CASSPNSPGTGSNEQFF. DNA for the CDR3: TGTGCCAGCTCACCAAATTCCCCCGGGACAGGGTCCAATGAGCAGTTCTTC.

The V and J genes are TRBV18 and TRBJ2-7; D might be TRBD1 (6 bases). Germline V gene sequence: CDR1 KGHSH, CDR2 LQKENI. V was clipped by 1 base and J by 0 bases, with 13 bases between them. The CDR3 is 16 residues long. The DNA for the CDR3 is TGTGCCAGCTCACCACGGACAGCTATTAGCTCCTACGAGCAGTACTTC. This encodes CASSPRTAISSYEQYF.

The rearrangement links TRBV2 to TRBJ1-2; D may be TRBD1 (5 bases). V lost 4 bases, J lost 6 bases, and 12 bases lay in between. The CDR3 contains 13 residues. Germline V gives CDR1 SNHLY, CDR2 FYNNEI. This CDR3 is CASSVQGDNGYTF. The CDR3 DNA reads TGTGCCAGCAGTGTCCAAGGGGATAATGGCTACACCTTC. Based on the CDR3 plus reference TRBV2 and TRBJ1-2, the full variable domain is EPEVTQTPSHQVTQMGQEVILRCVPISNHLYFYWYRQILGQKVEFLVSFYNNEISEKSEIFDDQFSVERPDGSNFTLKIRSTKLEDSAMYFCASSVQGDNGYTFGSGTRLTVV.

The rearrangement links TRBV7-2 to TRBJ2-7; D is uncertain. This CDR3 is 13 amino acids long. The V end was cut by 3 bases, the J end by 3 bases, with 9 bases between. Looked up from germline, CDR1 is SGHTA and CDR2 is FQGNSA. The CDR3 spells CASSLSNGYEQYF. DNA of the CDR3: TGTGCCAGCAGCTTGTCAAACGGCTACGAGCAGTACTTC.

The chain couples TRBV5-8 to TRBJ1-2; tentatively, D is TRBD1 (6 bases). Germline-derived CDR1 and CDR2 are SGHTS and YDEGEE. The CDR3 has 16 amino acids. V dropped 4 bases and J dropped 4 bases, with 20 bases sitting between them. CDR3 loop: CASSQMGTISPYGYTF. CDR3 nucleotides: TGTGCCAGCAGCCAAATGGGGACAATCAGCCCCTATGGCTACACCTTC.

This rearrangement joins TRBV14 to TRBJ2-3; 7 nucleotides agree with TRBD2. With 4 bases clipped from V and 2 bases from J, the junction kept 12 bases outside the gene matches. Germline V gives CDR1 SGHDN, CDR2 FVKESK. The CDR3 consists of 17 residues. CDR3 sequence (DNA): TGTGCCAGCAGCCGCGTGAGTGGACTAGTCGTCACAGATACGCAGTATTTT. Translated, it gives CASSRVSGLVVTDTQYF.

The chain couples TRBV13 to TRBJ2-2, with 11 nucleotides matching TRBD2. V lost 0 bases to trimming and J lost 6 bases; unmatched junction nucleotides: 6. The germline V gene encodes CDR1 PRHDT and CDR2 FYEKMQ (reference sequence). The CDR3 spans 17 residues. The CDR3 spells CASSLGKTSGSAGELFF. The CDR3 DNA sequence: TGTGCCAGCAGCTTAGGGAAAACTAGCGGGAGTGCCGGGGAGCTGTTTTTT.

V and J are TRBV2 and TRBJ2-1; a weak D match, TRBD2 (6 bases). This CDR3 has 16 amino acids. The V gene's germline CDR1 is SNHLY and CDR2 FYNNEI. V lost 7 bases and J 9 bases, leaving 25 bases between the germline ends. The CDR3 sequence: CASTQQMASAGGEQFF. The CDR3 DNA is TGTGCCAGCACCCAACAAATGGCTAGCGCTGGGGGTGAGCAGTTCTTC.

V and J are TRBV7-9 and TRBJ2-7; TRBD1 matches at 9 bases. Germline V gene lookup returns CDR1 SEHNR and CDR2 FQNEAQ (reference sequence). This CDR3 region has 16 residues. The V and J ends lost 0 bases and 4 bases, in that order; junction bases with no gene match: 7. CDR3 residues: CASSLAPGTGRYEQYF. The DNA of the CDR3 is TGTGCCAGCAGCTTAGCCCCCGGGACAGGGAGATACGAGCAGTACTTC.

The CDR3 loop is CASSLLPSGDQETQYF. In DNA form, the CDR3 reads TGCGCCAGCAGCTTGTTACCATCGGGGGATCAAGAGACCCAGTACTTC. V is TRBV5-1 and J is TRBJ2-5; TRBD2 might be the D (6 bases). Germline lookup yields CDR1 SGHRS and CDR2 YFSETQ. The CDR3 has 16 residues. V was cut by 1 base and J by 2 bases, with 15 bases left in between.

The chain has TRBV19 and TRBJ1-6; D call uncertain. Looked up from germline, CDR1 is LNHDA and CDR2 is SQIVND (reference sequence). Trimming took 3 bases from V and 7 from J, leaving 13 bases between them. CDR3 length: 15 residues. The CDR3: CASSIPSIGNSPLHF. CDR3 bases: TGTGCCAGTAGTATCCCCAGCATCGGAAATTCACCCCTCCACTTT. The full variable domain, completed using reference TRBV19 and TRBJ1-6, is DGGITQSPKYLFRKEGQNVTLSCEQNLNHDAMYWYRQDPGQGLRLIYYSQIVNDFQKGDIAEGYSVSREKKESFPLTVTSAQKNPTAFYLCASSIPSIGNSPLHFGNGTRLTVT.

The genes are TRBV7-9 and TRBJ2-4; no clear D gene. Germline CDR1 reads SEHNR; CDR2 reads FQNEAQ (reference sequence). This CDR3 contains 14 residues. Trimming removed 7 bases at V and 0 bases at J, with 10 bases between. CDR3 in amino acids: CASTDLEAKNIQYF. CDR3 nucleotide sequence: TGTGCCAGCACTGATTTGGAAGCCAAAAACATTCAGTACTTC. The entire variable domain, with the rest obtained from reference TRBV7-9 and TRBJ2-4, is as follows: DTGVSQNPRHKITKRGQNVTFRCDPISEHNRLYWYRQTLGQGPEFLTYFQNEAQLEKSRLLSDRFSAERPKGSFSTLEIQRTEQGDSAMYLCASTDLEAKNIQYFGAGTRLSVL.

This clone was observed a few times. The genes are TRBV5-6 and TRBJ1-2, with D unresolved. The CDR3 is made up of 14 amino acids. Looked up from germline, CDR1 is SGHDT and CDR2 is YYEEEE. Between the trimmed V and J ends, which lost 0 bases and 3 bases, there was a span of 9 bases. CDR3 in amino acids: CASSLVNKDYGYTF. DNA for the CDR3: TGTGCCAGCAGCTTGGTAAACAAAGACTATGGCTACACCTTC.

This chain uses TRBV11-2 with TRBJ2-1, with 12 nucleotides matching TRBD2. The CDR3 totals 16 residues. Germline CDR1 and CDR2: SGHAT and FQNNGV. Losses at the gene ends were 3 bases for V and 4 bases for J; bases not matched to a gene: 4. The CDR3 bases are TGTGCCAGCAGCTTCGGGACTAGCGGGCCTTACAATGAGCAGTTCTTC. Translated: CASSFGTSGPYNEQFF.